The rows below give T cell receptor beta chains drawn from one sample of a study of T-cell memory formation after mild COVID-19. One entry per CDR3 protein results from TCRdb running MiXCR on the 5' RACE reads. This table has tens of thousands of distinct CDR3 sequences, approximately 15% appearing once. The sample consisted of PBMCs or a T cell subset sorted from them (not recorded which). Every receptor here comes from an adult woman who had mild COVID-19 (a few samples of this study predate the infection). Cell type and time point are not known. Both conserved end residues are part of each CDR3. Fields, in order: J gene, clone size, D gene, V gene, CDR3 protein, CDR3 DNA. The D gene is left open where the match is weak. Clone size appears in some rows only: once, few, many, or a class for an expanded clone.

J: TRBJ2-7
size: few
D: TRBD1
V: TRBV12-3/TRBV12-4
CDR3: CASSPPTGVEQYF
DNA: TGTGCCAGCAGTCCGCCGACAGGGGTTGAGCAGTACTTC

J: TRBJ2-2
size: NA
D: NA
V: TRBV9
CDR3: CASSVGGDTGELFF
DNA: TGTGCCAGCAGCGTAGGGGGGGACACCGGGGAGCTGTTTTTT

J: TRBJ2-3
size: NA
D: NA
V: TRBV6-5
CDR3: CASSYEQTTDTQYF
DNA: TGTGCCAGCAGTTACGAACAGACTACAGATACGCAGTATTTT

J: TRBJ2-1
size: NA
D: TRBD2
V: TRBV25-1
CDR3: CASTSSSGGANEQFF
DNA: TGTGCCAGCACCTCATCTAGCGGGGGGGCCAACGAGCAGTTCTTC

J: TRBJ2-7
size: few
D: TRBD1
V: TRBV5-1
CDR3: CASSQGQGGDEQYF
DNA: TGCGCCAGCAGCCAGGGACAGGGGGGAGACGAGCAGTACTTC

J: TRBJ2-6
size: few
D: TRBD1
V: TRBV4-2
CDR3: CASSQGIGQGAGANVLTF
DNA: TGTGCCAGCAGCCAAGGGATTGGACAGGGGGCTGGGGCCAACGTCCTGACTTTC

J: TRBJ2-7
size: NA
D: NA
V: TRBV4-2
CDR3: CASSQGFYEQYF
DNA: TGTGCCAGCAGCCAAGGCTTTTACGAGCAGTACTTC

J: TRBJ2-3
size: once
D: NA
V: TRBV20-1
CDR3: CSAREGWPDTQYF
DNA: TGCAGTGCTAGAGAGGGTTGGCCAGATACGCAGTATTTT

J: TRBJ2-2
size: NA
D: TRBD1
V: TRBV6-4
CDR3: CASSDSGQGNTGELFF
DNA: TGTGCCAGCAGTGACTCGGGACAGGGAAACACCGGGGAGCTGTTTTTT

J: TRBJ1-2
size: NA
D: TRBD1
V: TRBV6-5
CDR3: CASSRQGWDGYTF
DNA: TGTGCCAGCAGCCGACAGGGTTGGGATGGCTACACCTTC

J: TRBJ2-7
size: NA
D: TRBD1
V: TRBV7-2
CDR3: CASSFTGTGGDEQYF
DNA: TGTGCCAGCAGCTTTACCGGGACAGGGGGCGACGAGCAGTACTTC

J: TRBJ2-3
size: few
D: TRBD2
V: TRBV7-9
CDR3: CASSRPAGGPSDTQYF
DNA: TGTGCCAGCAGCCGACCAGCGGGAGGGCCCTCAGATACGCAGTATTTT

J: TRBJ1-1
size: NA
D: TRBD1
V: TRBV29-1
CDR3: CSVEGQGAKWNTEAFF
DNA: TGCAGCGTTGAGGGACAGGGGGCGAAATGGAACACTGAAGCTTTCTTT

J: TRBJ2-1
size: NA
D: TRBD2
V: TRBV6-2/TRBV6-3
CDR3: CASSRLADYNEQFF
DNA: TGTGCCAGCAGCCGACTAGCGGACTACAATGAGCAGTTCTTC

J: TRBJ2-6
size: NA
D: NA
V: TRBV11-1
CDR3: CASSTSDSSSGANVLTF
DNA: TGTGCCAGCAGCACGTCGGACAGTTCTTCTGGGGCCAACGTCCTGACTTTC

J: TRBJ1-1
size: few
D: NA
V: TRBV5-1
CDR3: CASSLRAANTEAFF
DNA: TGCGCCAGCAGCTTGCGGGCGGCGAACACTGAAGCTTTCTTT

J: TRBJ1-2
size: NA
D: NA
V: TRBV7-6
CDR3: CASSTGTMDGYTF
DNA: TGTGCCAGCAGTACCGGGACAATGGATGGCTACACCTTC

J: TRBJ1-2
size: few
D: NA
V: TRBV4-2
CDR3: CASSQDSGIYGYTF
DNA: TGTGCCAGCAGCCAAGATTCGGGTATCTATGGCTACACCTTC

J: TRBJ1-1
size: NA
D: TRBD1
V: TRBV9
CDR3: CASSTPDRGLTEAFF
DNA: TGTGCCAGCAGCACACCTGACAGGGGGCTCACTGAAGCTTTCTTT

J: TRBJ2-2
size: NA
D: NA
V: TRBV28
CDR3: CASSLTEGSGELFF
DNA: TGTGCCAGCAGTTTAACCGAAGGGAGCGGGGAGCTGTTTTTT

J: TRBJ2-3
size: NA
D: TRBD2
V: TRBV25-1
CDR3: CASSGIRGRATADTQYF
DNA: TGTGCCAGCAGTGGTATTCGTGGGAGGGCAACCGCAGATACGCAGTATTTT

J: TRBJ2-1
size: NA
D: TRBD2
V: TRBV7-3
CDR3: CASSERGGPYNEQFF
DNA: TGTGCCAGCAGCGAGCGGGGGGGACCCTACAATGAGCAGTTCTTC